This T cell receptor beta chain was obtained from a study of control samples from healthy donors and cancer patients. Germline lookup yields CDR1 SGDLS and CDR2 YYNGEE. The length of the CDR3 is 15 residues. V lost 0 bases and J lost 1, with 11 bases in between. The method was immunoSEQ multiplex PCR; TCRdb's version includes in-frame clones alone and lacks a portion of them. The sample has about 92,000 clones; about four fifths are singletons. The rearrangement uses TRBV9 and TRBJ2-7; possibly TRBD2 for D (6 bases). This sequence originates from a woman aged 60-75 years in good health. The sequencing input was blood. The CDR3, as DNA: TGTGCCAGCAGCGTAGTAGCGGAGGCTTCCTACGAGCAGTACTTC. This encodes CASSVVAEASYEQYF.